This T cell receptor beta chain emerged from a study of blood T cell repertoires in COVID-19. The repertoire was sequenced with immunoSEQ multiplex PCR; TCRdb's copy has only in-frame clones and lacks some. The sample has just over 250,000 clones, 84% seen once; the top ten hold 4.1%. The V gene's germline CDR1 is SGHRS and CDR2 YFSETQ. This CDR3 is 15 amino acids long. After removal of 4 bases from V and 7 bases from J, the junction contained 6 bases not matched to a gene. What was sequenced was PBMCs or T cells enriched from blood (not recorded which). The gene calls are TRBV5-1 and TRBJ1-6; 9 bases are shared with TRBD1. This TCR was sampled from a man aged 25-45 years with acute COVID-19. The CDR3 coding sequence is TGCGCCAGCAGCCCCCGACAGGGGGAGAATTCACCCCTCCACTTT. Protein: CASSPRQGENSPLHF.